This section outlines one T cell receptor (beta chain) sequence together with its context. Its target is unknown. The table came from immunoSEQ multiplex PCR; TCRdb's copy has only in-frame clones and leaves some out. This repertoire shows approximately 100,000 clones, around 90% found once; its top ten account for roughly 2.8%. This sample is drawn from a study of PD-1 blockade in classical Hodgkin lymphoma. General observations from the study: By C4D1, diversity of CD4+ TCRs had risen significantly, whereas that of CD8+ TCRs had not. What caused the repertoire differences, perhaps disease activity or prior therapy, remains undefined. According to reports, newly diagnosed patients had lower baseline TCR diversity than healthy donors, and relapsed/refractory patients had lower baseline TCR diversity still.

All patients experienced relapse after autologous stem cell transplantation, and brentuximab vedotin exposure was variable. Patients showed best responses of complete response, partial response or progressive disease. This CDR3 contains 13 residues. The V and J ends lost 8 bases and 11 bases, in that order; junction bases with no gene match: 17. In germline, CDR1 is SQVTM, CDR2 ANQGSEA. This chain uses TRBV29-1 with TRBJ1-2, with 7 positions matching TRBD1. The TCR originated in a human donor with classical Hodgkin lymphoma. The starting material was peripheral blood mononuclear cells (PBMCs), obtained at baseline. CDR3 residues: CSTLTQGDSGYTF. The DNA of the CDR3 is TGCAGCACTCTGACCCAGGGGGATAGTGGTTACACCTTC.